A selection of T cell receptor beta chains follows, all from one sample in a study of blood T cell repertoires in COVID-19. Only in-frame clones appear in the TCRdb table, and some are missing; sequencing was by immunoSEQ multiplex PCR. The sample lists 140,000 or so clones, around 76% occurring once. The specimen was peripheral blood. These receptors were collected from a man in his sixties with acute or convalescent COVID-19. Each CDR3 is given without its conserved first and last residue. Clone size is shown for a subset of rows, as once, few, many or a class of expanded clone.

cdr3_aa clone_size j_call v_call
ASGLGTGAVYGYT - TRBJ1-2 TRBV12-5
ASTRDSFNTEAF - TRBJ1-1 TRBV19
SVGGLQETQY - TRBJ2-5 TRBV29-1
ASNSRTGGPTDTQY - TRBJ2-3 TRBV5-4
SASARVNSPLH - TRBJ1-6 TRBV20-1
ASSFGLAGGWGTDTQY - TRBJ2-3 TRBV5-1
ASSEGSSGLGEQF - TRBJ2-1 TRBV2
ASSSQVGGGNQPQH - TRBJ1-5 TRBV5-6
ASSQDLEVETQY - TRBJ2-5 TRBV3-1/TRBV3-2
ASSYGLAGVNEQF - TRBJ2-1 TRBV6-6
ASSFRLAGGGPKTQY - TRBJ2-5 TRBV7-9
ASSQDQGRTQY - TRBJ2-5 TRBV3-1/TRBV3-2
ASSYSSGQGVSPLH few TRBJ1-6 TRBV6-5
ASSPPRDREGTEAF - TRBJ1-1 TRBV18
ASRGEGRSYGYT once TRBJ1-2 TRBV28
AIKSADTQY - TRBJ2-3 TRBV10-3
AISESGLAGGEQF few TRBJ2-1 TRBV10-3
ASSGAGTGNSPLH - TRBJ1-6 TRBV28
ASSIGTADGETQY - TRBJ2-5 TRBV19
ASSSGLAGTLYEQY once TRBJ2-7 TRBV5-4
ASSPRGTGKAF - TRBJ1-1 TRBV6-5
ASSSSGRRDEQF - TRBJ2-1 TRBV6-2/TRBV6-3
ASSLPVSGREADTQY - TRBJ2-3 TRBV28
ASSLVGSSGRGGQF - TRBJ2-1 TRBV3-1/TRBV3-2
ASSVDSSYQPQH once TRBJ1-5 TRBV2
ASLPADSRSKNTEAF few TRBJ1-1 TRBV19
ASSHQGARYGYT - TRBJ1-2 TRBV19